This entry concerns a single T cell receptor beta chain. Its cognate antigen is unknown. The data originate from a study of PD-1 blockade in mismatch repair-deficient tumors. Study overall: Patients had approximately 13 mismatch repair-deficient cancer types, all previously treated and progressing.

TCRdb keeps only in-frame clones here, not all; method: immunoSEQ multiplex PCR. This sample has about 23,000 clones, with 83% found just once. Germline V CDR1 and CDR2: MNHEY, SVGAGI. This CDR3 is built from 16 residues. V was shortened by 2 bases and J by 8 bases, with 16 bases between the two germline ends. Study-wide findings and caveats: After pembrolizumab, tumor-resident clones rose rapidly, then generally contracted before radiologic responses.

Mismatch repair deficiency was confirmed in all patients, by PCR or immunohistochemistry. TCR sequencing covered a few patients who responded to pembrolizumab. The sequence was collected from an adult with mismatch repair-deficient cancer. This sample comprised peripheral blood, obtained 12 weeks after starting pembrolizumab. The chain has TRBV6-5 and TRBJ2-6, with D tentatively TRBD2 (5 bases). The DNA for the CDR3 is TGTGCCAGCAGTTACGAGGGCGCCCCTACGACCAACGTCCTGACTTTC. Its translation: CASSYEGAPTTNVLTF.